The entry that follows covers one T cell receptor beta chain sequence. The antigen remains undetermined. The sample comes from a study of cytomegalovirus exposure and HLA in healthy donors. Study-level points and caveats: Across HLA loci, a later analysis found differing TCR association rates, with DRB1 most and HLA-C fewest.

The V gene's germline CDR1 is ENHRY and CDR2 SYGVKD. The CDR3 has 11 amino acids. The germline V and J ends were trimmed by 10 bases and 3 bases, with 6 bases remaining between them. PCR used 60 Vbeta primers and 13 Jbeta primers. Sequencing used immunoSEQ multiplex PCR; TCRdb keeps in-frame clones, though not all of them. The repertoire holds 150,000 or so clones, approximately 75% seen once, with around 2.2% in the top ten. This receptor was obtained from a man in his forties or fifties in good health and CMV-seropositive. This chain links TRBV10-3 with TRBJ2-2; D is uncertain. Sample: PBMCs. The CDR3 DNA sequence: TGTGCCAGTCGGGACACCGGGGAGCTGTTTTTT. Amino acid sequence: CASRDTGELFF.